The 18 T cell receptor beta chains reported below all come from one sample, sequenced in a study of T-cell memory formation after mild COVID-19. In TCRdb, the 5' RACE reads were re-called with MiXCR into one record per CDR3 protein. The sample shows around 250,000 distinct CDR3 sequences, over 15% of them seen only once. What was sequenced was PBMCs or a T cell subset sorted from them (not recorded which). These receptors all come from an adult woman who had mild COVID-19 (a few samples of this study predate the infection). Cell type and time point are not known.

This clonotype was counted only a few times. The rearrangement uses TRBV20-1 and TRBJ2-2, with D perhaps TRBD2 (5 bases). The CDR3 has 13 residues. CDR1 is DFQATT, CDR2 SNEGSKA, per germline (reference sequence). The CDR3 reads CPRRFGRAGELFF. The CDR3 DNA is TGCCCTAGGAGGTTTGGTCGGGCCGGGGAGCTGTTTTTT.

This CDR3 reads CASNGQGALEKLFF. In DNA form, the CDR3 reads TGTGCCAGCAATGGACAGGGGGCTCTTGAAAAACTGTTTTTT. The genes are TRBV2 and TRBJ1-4; 11 nucleotides agree with TRBD1. Germline assignment: CDR1 SNHLY and CDR2 FYNNEI. The CDR3 spans 14 residues. The junction had 5 bases not matched to a gene; V was cut back by 7 bases and J by 7 bases.

This clonotype was seen only a few times. The V gene is TRBV5-1, the J gene TRBJ1-1, with a tentative D call TRBD1 (6 bases). The CDR3 loop spans 14 amino acids. The germline gives CDR1 SGHRS, CDR2 YFSETQ. Between the trimmed V and J ends, which lost 2 bases and 1 base, there was a span of 9 bases. The CDR3 DNA is TGCGCCAGCAGCTTCTCAGGGGCGAACACTGAAGCTTTCTTT. Translating it yields CASSFSGANTEAFF. The full variable domain, with the rest looked up from reference TRBV5-1 and TRBJ1-1, is KAGVTQTPRYLIKTRGQQVTLSCSPISGHRSVSWYQQTPGQGLQFLFEYFSETQRNKGNFPGRFSGRQFSNSRSEMNVSTLELGDSALYLCASSFSGANTEAFFGQGTRLTVV.

The chain combines TRBV9 with TRBJ1-6; 7 bases are a match to TRBD1. The CDR3 extends over 15 amino acids. Germline CDR1 reads SGDLS; CDR2 reads YYNGEE. The ends lost 2 bases at V and 7 bases at J; junction bases unmatched: 6. The CDR3 sequence is CASSVEGAGNSPLHF. CDR3 DNA: TGTGCCAGCAGCGTGGAGGGGGCTGGGAATTCACCCCTCCACTTT. Complete variable domain (other parts from reference TRBV9 and TRBJ1-6): DSGVTQTPKHLITATGQRVTLRCSPRSGDLSVYWYQQSLDQGLQFLIQYYNGEERAKGNILERFSAQQFPDLHSELNLSSLELGDSALYFCASSVEGAGNSPLHFGNGTRLTVT.

In its sample, this clonotype was seen many times. The chain links TRBV29-1 to TRBJ1-1; weak D call: TRBD1 (6 bases). Per the germline V gene, CDR1 is SQVTM and CDR2 is ANQGSEA. The CDR3 covers 15 residues. V was shortened by 4 bases and J by 1 base, with 16 bases between the two germline ends. CDR3 region: CSVGGGVAENTEAFF. In nucleotides, the CDR3 is TGCAGCGTTGGAGGGGGGGTTGCGGAGAACACTGAAGCTTTCTTT.

This clonotype was found a few times. The genes are TRBV30 and TRBJ1-2, with unresolved D. This CDR3 has 14 residues. V lost 4 bases and J lost 0, with 12 bases in between. The germline V gene encodes CDR1 GTSNPN and CDR2 SVGIG (reference sequence). CDR3 sequence (DNA): TGTGCCTGGACGATGCAGGCAGCTAACTATGGCTACACCTTC. Encoded protein: CAWTMQAANYGYTF. Using reference TRBV30 and TRBJ1-2 for the parts outside the CDR3, the full variable domain is SQTIHQWPATLVQPVGSPLSLECTVEGTSNPNLYWYRQAAGRGLQLLFYSVGIGQISSEVPQNLSASRPQDRQFILSSKKLLLSDSGFYLCAWTMQAANYGYTFGSGTRLTVV.

The rearrangement uses TRBV5-1 and TRBJ2-1, with 9 positions matching TRBD1. Trimming cost V 4 bases and J 8 bases; bases outside gene matches: 7. From germline, CDR1 is SGHRS and CDR2 YFSETQ. The CDR3 has 14 amino acids. The CDR3 reads CASSSGDRVDEQFF. The CDR3 DNA is TGCGCCAGCAGCAGCGGGGACAGGGTGGATGAGCAGTTCTTC.

In its sample, this clonotype was seen a few times. This chain links TRBV20-1 with TRBJ1-2; possible D gene TRBD1, 5 bases. The V end lost 5 bases, the J end lost 8 bases, and 24 bases lay between the germline ends. Germline V CDR1 and CDR2: DFQATT, SNEGSKA (reference sequence). The CDR3 sequence is 15 residues long. CDR3 protein: CSAALPGRTKEGYTF. For the CDR3, the DNA is TGCAGTGCTGCTCTACCGGGACGGACTAAAGAAGGCTACACCTTC.

The chain recombines TRBV4-1 with TRBJ2-5; TRBD2 aligns across 14 bases. The V gene end was trimmed by 5 bases and the J gene end by 4 bases; junction bases not matched to a gene: 18. Germline lookup yields CDR1 MGHRA and CDR2 YSYEKL. The CDR3 spans 20 residues. CDR3 region: CASSYDYRTSGGIIVETQYF. The CDR3 nucleotides are TGCGCCAGCAGCTACGATTACAGGACTAGCGGGGGGATAATAGTAGAGACCCAGTACTTC.

This clonotype has only a few counts. This CDR3 reads CASSLGSVRNTGELFF. The CDR3 region has the DNA TGCGCCAGCAGCTTGGGGTCCGTAAGGAACACCGGGGAGCTGTTTTTT. V usage is TRBV5-1 and J usage is TRBJ2-2; no reliable D call. CDR1 and CDR2 (germline): SGHRS, YFSETQ. The CDR3 loop spans 16 amino acids. The germline V and J ends were trimmed by 0 bases and 1 base, with 10 bases remaining between them.

This clonotype has more than one count but fewer than ten. The CDR3 DNA sequence: TGTGCCAGCTCACCATATACGGGACAATTCGGCTACACCTTC. Amino acid sequence: CASSPYTGQFGYTF. The V call is TRBV18, the J call TRBJ1-2; maybe TRBD1 (6 bases). V lost 2 bases and J lost 8, with 15 bases in between. CDR1 and CDR2 (germline): KGHSH, LQKENI. CDR3 length: 14 residues. The entire variable domain, with the rest obtained from reference TRBV18 and TRBJ1-2, is as follows: NAGVMQNPRHLVRRRGQEARLRCSPMKGHSHVYWYRQLPEEGLKFMVYLQKENIIDESGMPKERFSAEFPKEGPSILRIQQVVRGDSAAYFCASSPYTGQFGYTFGSGTRLTVV.

The rearrangement joins TRBV6-5 to TRBJ2-3; D perhaps matches TRBD1 (7 bases). Germline loops: CDR1 MNHEY, CDR2 SVGAGI. Trimming removed 6 bases from V and 3 bases from J, with 13 bases in between. CDR3 size: 14 residues. CDR3 amino acids: CASSSRGRTDTQYF. The CDR3 DNA sequence: TGTGCCAGCAGCTCCAGGGGGAGGACAGATACGCAGTATTTT.

The V and J genes are TRBV5-4 and TRBJ1-2; a possible D gene is TRBD1 (6 bases). This CDR3 has 15 residues. Germline-derived CDR1 and CDR2 are SGHNT and YYREEE (reference sequence). Trimming took off 2 bases at V and 8 bases at J, with 19 bases between the two ends. The chain's CDR3 is CASSFANGGLGGYTF. In nucleotides, the CDR3 is TGTGCCAGCAGCTTCGCTAACGGGGGGCTAGGCGGCTACACCTTC.

This clonotype turned up a few times. The chain joins TRBV28 to TRBJ2-5, with 11 positions matching TRBD2. The CDR3 runs 15 residues. The ends lost 7 bases at V and 5 bases at J; junction bases unmatched: 9. Per the germline V gene, CDR1 is MDHEN and CDR2 is SYDVKM. The CDR3 here is CASTTLAGGWETQYF. Here the CDR3 DNA reads TGTGCCAGCACCACCCTAGCGGGAGGCTGGGAGACCCAGTACTTC. The variable domain in full, completed from reference TRBV28 and TRBJ2-5, reads DVKVTQSSRYLVKRTGEKVFLECVQDMDHENMFWYRQDPGLGLRLIYFSYDVKMKEKGDIPEGYSVSREKKERFSLILESASTNQTSMYLCASTTLAGGWETQYFGPGTRLLVL.

The chain is built from TRBV5-1 and TRBJ2-3; no clear D gene. Trimming pared 6 bases from V and 0 bases from J, leaving 8 bases between. CDR3 length: 13 residues. The germline V gene has CDR1 SGHRS and CDR2 YFSETQ. The CDR3 loop reads CASMRGSTDTQYF. In DNA, the CDR3 is TGCGCCAGCATGCGCGGAAGCACAGATACGCAGTATTTT.

The gene calls are TRBV27 and TRBJ1-1; tentatively, D is TRBD1 (5 bases). Germline CDR1 and CDR2: MNHEY and SMNVEV (reference sequence). The CDR3 has 16 residues. V was clipped by 6 bases and J by 5 bases, with 22 bases between them. CDR3 sequence: CASRFSARGRRTEAFF. The CDR3, as DNA: TGTGCCAGCAGATTTTCCGCGAGGGGAAGGAGGACTGAAGCTTTCTTT.

This clonotype has a handful of counts. This chain uses TRBV7-2 with TRBJ2-1; TRBD2 matches at 13 bases. CDR1 SGHTA and CDR2 FQGNSA come from the germline V gene. Trimming cost V 3 bases and J 0 bases; bases outside gene matches: 17. This CDR3 contains 22 residues. CDR3 nucleotides: TGTGCCAGCAGCTTCCCACGGAACCGGGGACTAGCGGGGCACAGCTCCTACAATGAGCAGTTCTTC. This encodes CASSFPRNRGLAGHSSYNEQFF.

The chain couples TRBV29-1 to TRBJ1-1; D unresolved. V was cut by 7 bases and J by 5 bases, with 14 bases left in between. CDR1 and CDR2 (germline): SQVTM, ANQGSEA. The CDR3 covers 12 residues. The CDR3 nucleotides are TGCAGCGCGGTACGGGCCGTAACTGAAGCTTTCTTT. Translating it yields CSAVRAVTEAFF.